A selection of T cell receptor beta chains follows, all from one sample in a study of T-cell reconstitution after alpha-beta-depleted transplantation in children. TCRdb itself ran the PCR reads through MiXCR, one entry per CDR3 protein. Here the sample spans some 590,000 distinct CDR3 sequences, over 9.5% being singletons. Here the sequenced sample was PBMCs from the stem cell graft donor, taken from the stem cell graft. The receptor set was obtained from a human donor who donated a stem cell graft to a child with acute myeloid leukemia. CDR3s include the opening cysteine and the closing phenylalanine or tryptophan. Each record gives: D gene, J gene, V gene, CDR3 length, clone size, CDR3 DNA, CDR3 protein. The D gene is left open where the match is weak. Size values are once, few and many counts, or a class for expanded clones, and some rows have none.

TRBD1,TRBJ2-7,TRBV7-9,17,many,TGTGCCAGCAGCCGCCGGACCGGGACAGGGTCATCCTACGAGCAGTACTTC,CASSRRTGTGSSYEQYF
TRBD2,TRBJ2-3,TRBV20-1,17,-,TGCAGTGCTAGAGGGGGACTAGCCGCTACTAGCACAGATACGCAGTATTTT,CSARGGLAATSTDTQYF
-,TRBJ1-2,TRBV19,13,few,TGTGCCAGTAGTATCCCCCGGGAGCATGGCTACACCTTC,CASSIPREHGYTF
-,TRBJ2-1,TRBV29-1,12,few,TGCAGCGTTGTTTCGAGGGGGAATGAGCAGTTCTTC,CSVVSRGNEQFF
-,TRBJ1-6,TRBV28,14,few,TGTGCCAGCAGGGTAGGGACGTCTTATTCACCCCTCCACTTT,CASRVGTSYSPLHF
TRBD1,TRBJ2-7,TRBV5-1,16,few,TGCGCCAGCAGCTTGGCCATCGGACAGGGTACCTACGAGCAGTACTTC,CASSLAIGQGTYEQYF
-,TRBJ2-1,TRBV27,13,-,TGTGCCAGCACTATCGGTCTCGGCGGAGAGCAGTTCTTC,CASTIGLGGEQFF
TRBD2,TRBJ2-2,TRBV6-1,18,-,TGTGCCAGCAGCGATACAGGGCAGACTAGCGTTAACACCGGGGAGCTGTTTTTT,CASSDTGQTSVNTGELFF
-,TRBJ1-3,TRBV20-1,14,many,TGCAGTGCTTCCCGGGACGCATCTGGAAACACCATATATTTT,CSASRDASGNTIYF
-,TRBJ1-1,TRBV18,16,few,TGTGCCAGCTCACCACGTCAGGGGTCGGGGAACACTGAAGCTTTCTTT,CASSPRQGSGNTEAFF
-,TRBJ2-1,TRBV29-1,13,many,TGCAGCGTTGAAAGTCCAACCTACAATGAGCAGTTCTTC,CSVESPTYNEQFF
-,TRBJ1-1,TRBV29-1,10,few,TGCAGCGGGAGGAACACTGAAGCTTTCTTT,CSGRNTEAFF
-,TRBJ2-1,TRBV9,15,many,TGTGCCAGCAGCGTAGGGCGGCTATCCTACAATGAGCAGTTCTTC,CASSVGRLSYNEQFF
TRBD1,TRBJ2-1,TRBV18,16,-,TGTGCCAGCTCCCGCAAGGGGGCGGATCGGTACAATGAGCAGTTCTTC,CASSRKGADRYNEQFF
TRBD2,TRBJ2-1,TRBV6-5,17,many,TGTGCCAGTCGGGGGACTAGCGGGACCCAGGGCTACAATGAGCAGTTCTTC,CASRGTSGTQGYNEQFF